This TCR beta chain was recorded in a study of T cells in localized non-small cell lung cancer. Some clones are missing from TCRdb's copy, which holds only in-frame ones; the method was immunoSEQ multiplex PCR. The repertoire holds 25,000 to 30,000 clones, with around 89% as singletons. Trimming removed 4 bases from V and 0 bases from J; junction bases left unmatched: 7. Germline lookup yields CDR1 MRHNA and CDR2 SNTAGT. The CDR3 contains 17 residues. Broader study findings: Longer survival (overall) was linked to higher T cell density in blood. Sequencing covered just one tumor region, so heterogeneity cannot be ruled out. Turning up in adjacent lung were a median around 50 of the top 100 tumor clones. Uninvolved neighboring lung showed the greatest T cell clonality, exceeding tumor.

Turning to this clone: Antigen specificity is unknown.

V and J are TRBV6-4 and TRBJ2-1, with 9 bases fitting TRBD2. The sequencing here drew on peripheral blood, taken before any cancer treatment. This receptor was identified in a female donor older than 55 with stage III squamous cell lung carcinoma. CDR3 residues: CASSGAGGRSSYNEQFF. The CDR3 DNA reads as TGTGCCAGCAGTGGAGCGGGGGGTAGGAGCTCCTACAATGAGCAGTTCTTC.